Listed here is a single T cell receptor (beta chain). Its antigen is unknown. The sample originates from a study of monozygotic twins with inflammatory bowel disease. Each TCR library used roughly 4,000 ng of total RNA. A 6-nucleotide sample barcode was carried by the UMIs, which template switching added. TCRdb re-called the 5' RACE reads and catalogs CDR3 proteins one per entry, DNA excluded. The sample table sets out roughly 100,000 distinct CDR3 sequences. Germline assignment: CDR1 SQVTM and CDR2 ANQGSEA. The CDR3 is 11 residues long. Study findings and constraints: Fewer clonotypes were shared with others by IBD patients than by healthy twins, especially with disease activity.

Material for sequencing was blood. The clonotype originates from a human donor with ulcerative colitis or Crohn's disease, or a healthy co-twin of an affected twin (not recorded which). V gene TRBV29-1 combines with J gene TRBJ1-2. This CDR3 is CSAGNDYGYTF.